This paragraph covers one T cell receptor (beta chain) sequence. Mismatch with germline at one junction end may stem from a read error. Time point noted: persistent/refractory GD, antithyroid drugs over 5 years with positive TRAb. From PBMCs, RNA was extracted and then used to make the TCR library. With iRepertoire HTBI primers and Arm-PCR of CDR3 regions, TCR beta libraries were built. Via MiXCR, TCRdb re-called the multiplex PCR reads, giving one row per CDR3 protein. The sample has over 300,000 distinct CDR3 sequences; less than 20% are singletons. This CDR3 has 15 amino acids. Germline values: CDR1 MRHNA, CDR2 SNTAGT. This entry comes from a study of regulatory T cells in long-lasting Graves disease.

The receptor was derived from a female donor with Graves disease. The sequencing here drew on peripheral blood mononuclear cells (PBMCs), taken when the disease was refractory, from a patient treated with antithyroid drugs. The gene calls are TRBV6-4 and TRBJ2-1, with D perhaps TRBD1 or TRBD2 (5 bases each). The CDR3: CASSYSGIGMNEQFF. Written as DNA, the CDR3 is TGTGCCAGCAGTTACTCAGGGATCGGGATGAATGAGCAGTTCTTC.